This T cell receptor (beta chain) emerged from a study of cytomegalovirus exposure and HLA in healthy donors (dated by TCRdb to 2016 to 2017). Study-level background: In an earlier analysis of 450 to 750 of the donors, 276 Gb of sequence data and 90 million to 120 million unique TCR beta sequences from about 179 million T cells were reported. Roughly 290 gigabases of sequencing data and around 85 million unique TCR sequences made up an early release that covered some 640 HLA-typed donors. Of the approximately 400 genotyped donors, over 65% fell in the genetic ancestry cluster associated with self-reported Caucasian donors. The study was designed to test whether signatures of past pathogen exposure could be identified by cataloging public T cell receptors. Using immunosequencing, the study profiled T cell repertoires from 640 or so subjects and related those repertoires to cytomegalovirus serostatus. Along with the roughly 700-subject first cohort, a separate validation cohort of some 130 different subjects was used. To predict cytomegalovirus infection status, the study combined high-throughput TCR immunosequencing, statistical association of individual TCRs with disease status, and machine learning. A later analysis re-analyzed previously published TCR beta repertoires from several hundred donors and added high-resolution HLA genotyping to study TCR occurrence patterns. The later analysis used no new phenotypic data to find candidate immune exposures, relying instead on TCR beta sequences and their occurrence across donors. To decide whether each TCR beta V gene segment behaved as functional or pseudogenic, an earlier analysis of some 540 of the donors relied on high-throughput TCR beta sequencing. Donor age, sex, ethnicity and CMV serostatus were compiled alongside the repertoire data. Genome-wide SNP genotypes for about three fifths of the 666 donors were used in a later genetic analysis, which treated that subset as a discovery cohort. All discovery cohort repertoires had been generated on a single sequencing platform. HLA typing included class I and class II loci at four-digit resolution. Typing coverage varied by locus: roughly 629-630 donors for A, B, C, DRB1 and DQB1; more than 500 for DQA1; more than 600 for DPA1; 450 to 480 for DPB1. Because of strong linkage in the cohort, roughly five DR-DQ haplotypes were treated as single units for association and clustering. Across approximately 400 genotyped donors of the cohort, an average of roughly 250,000 unique TCR beta nucleotide sequences per donor were sequenced, and 15% to 20% of those sequences were non-productive.

What the research found in general, with its limitations: The authors suggested that the approach could potentially be extended to other disease states and immunological phenotypes. According to a later analysis, parvovirus B19, influenza, CMV and Epstein-Barr virus appeared linked to several top co-occurrence clusters. A group of highly shared sequence variants was considered likely to be a technical artifact of the sequencing pipeline. In a later analysis, HLA-associated TCR beta chains showed more clonal expansion and lower generation probabilities than non-associated chains that were equally common. A further reported finding was that TCR beta sequences accurately predicted the HLA-A and HLA-B alleles for most subjects in the first cohort. A later analysis associated 16,951 TCR beta sequences with specific HLA alleles at a false discovery rate of 0.05. Only TCR beta chains were sequenced in this cohort, and the absence of alpha or paired-chain data limited detectable features. In a later genetic analysis, a missense DCLRE1C variant was associated with V-gene and J-gene trimming of TCR beta chains, and the association was replicated in an independent cohort. A few of the identified cytomegalovirus-associated TCR beta chains were confirmed in vitro to be specific for cytomegalovirus antigens. Cytomegalovirus status was reported to be diagnosed by the classifier with high specificity and sensitivity in both the original and validation cohorts. An earlier analysis of around 540 of the donors showed that most TCR beta V segments appeared in productive rearrangements either about 87% or about 30% of the time, which broadly matched IMGT annotations. For the cohort, immune exposure information was limited to CMV serostatus. Because HLA typing was unavailable for some donors at each locus, only the typed subset was used in association tests. In the study, some 160 TCR beta chains were listed as associated with cytomegalovirus. A later analysis found that TCR association rates varied across HLA loci, with DRB1 alleles showing the most associated TCRs and HLA-C alleles the fewest. Seventeen rarely observed V segments, including chromosome 9 orphons, were excluded from the earlier analysis of several hundred of the donors because counts were too low. Most TCR sequences were seen in very few donors, while some public TCRs were found in many individuals. According to a later genetic analysis, donors in an Asian-associated ancestry cluster had fewer N-insertions in productive TCRs than the approximately 710-donor mean. Strong co-occurrence of HLA alleles, especially DR and DQ, made assigning TCR associations to individual alleles difficult. A later analysis found that most CMV-associated TCR beta chains appeared HLA-restricted, with HLA associations seemingly driven largely by CMV exposure. Some IMGT-functional V segments, including TRBV6-2 and TRBV6-3, could not be told apart with the 87-base-pair reads, so those segments were excluded. The presence/absence analyses assumed that sequencing depth was roughly uniform across donors, and that assumption may not be true. Correlated functional status among segregating V segments might be attributable to linkage disequilibrium, but an unknown experimental factor could not be ruled out.

Deletion took 2 bases off V and 6 bases off J, with a span of 11 bases between the germline ends. CDR1 and CDR2 are read off the germline V gene as SGHTA and FQGNSA. From its cysteine to its phenylalanine, the CDR3 spans 13 amino acids. Here the CDR3 DNA is all that survives: 39 bases in frame from base 1. Library method: the immunoSEQ multiplex PCR assay. For the multiplex PCR, a mixture combining 60 forward primers for TCR Vbeta segments and 13 reverse primers for TCR Jbeta segments was used. The CDR3 region of rearranged TCR beta genes was amplified from genomic DNA with a multiplex PCR assay. The Illumina HiSeq System was used to sequence the amplified TCR beta libraries as 87-base-pair reads. Per the authors' processing: A later analysis tallied 75 million to 95 million unique TCR beta chains across the approximately 670 repertoires, and approximately 11 million of those chains were shared by two or more donors. To remove PCR and sequencing errors, raw reads were error-corrected and collapsed into unique sequences using a nearest-neighbor algorithm that merged closely related sequences. To assign V, D and J gene segments, CDR3 sequences were aligned to IMGT reference sequences. For a sequence to be retained, at least a six-nucleotide match to both a V gene segment and a J gene segment was required. Rearrangements were classified as productive when the CDR3 lacked stop codons and remained in frame with V and J, and all other rearrangements were classified as non-productive. CDR3 was defined according to IMGT convention as the region running from the second conserved V-encoded cysteine to the conserved J-encoded phenylalanine. The earlier analysis of 500 to 750 of the donors excluded any sequence lacking an unambiguous match to a single V gene segment. An earlier analysis of 450 to 650 of the donors called V segments functional above 56.7% productive rearrangements and segregating when the between-donor standard deviation exceeded 5%. A statistical classification framework was built for diagnosing cytomegalovirus status from the catalog of TCR beta chain sequences. In a later analysis, TCR nucleotide sequences were compared against IMGT/GENE-DB human TR gene sequences so that V and J genes could be assigned. In a later analysis, CDR3 sequences and most-parsimonious VDJ recombination scenarios were assigned using the TCRdist pipeline. In a later analysis, every TCR beta chain was defined by the combination of its CDR3 amino acid sequence and its V-gene family, and reads without a unique V-gene family were dropped. A later analysis removed several hundred highly shared, low-generation-probability nucleotide sequences to deal with suspected cross-contamination and a sequencing artifact. In a later analysis, a clonal expansion index was calculated for each public chain from normalized within-repertoire ranks of inferred template counts. In a later analysis, generation probabilities were computed using a VDJ recombination model fitted to out-of-frame rearrangements, and the results were checked against IGoR. In a later analysis, hypergeometric tests were used to score TCR-TCR, TCR-HLA and TCR-CMV co-occurrence, with a repertoire-size bias correction applied to TCR pairs. False discovery rates were estimated in a later analysis by permuting HLA or CMV assignments 20 times. In a later analysis, co-occurring TCRs were grouped using DBSCAN, with TCRdist sequence similarity added in when clustering inside HLA-allele-positive subsets. Repertoires with fewer than 30,000 or more than 120,000 public chains were left out of co-occurrence clustering, as were five repertoires with anomalous nucleotide sharing. TCRdb re-hosts the immuneACCESS table, in-frame sequences only. Its copies lack some clones; in the studies checked, an unresolved V gene accounts for under half of them, and the cause for the rest is not known. Clone size and V and J calls were adopted from that table, with D and trimming inferred from the DNA. The sample data list around 170,000 clones, and 80% of these were observed just once. The ten largest clonotypes hold 1% of the sample.

In total, 500 to 700 healthy bone marrow donors made up the cohort. Cohort members were all nominally healthy when sampled, although unrecorded immune exposures were likely present. The donor tested CMV seropositive, placing the donor among the 289 seropositive members of the cohort. A peripheral blood sample was collected from each donor, and TCR beta sequencing was performed on peripheral blood mononuclear cells. Genomic DNA extraction from the blood cell samples was performed with the Qiagen DNeasy Blood Extraction Kit. A note on this clone: There is no known antigen for this receptor. The sample holds no much larger clone one base away, and base qualities are not on file.

The source of this sequence is a woman aged 45-59 years in good health and CMV-seropositive. The sequenced sample was PBMCs. The chain links TRBV7-2 with TRBJ2-7, with TRBD2 perhaps the D gene, on 5 matching bases. The CDR3 reads as follows: CASSLLTGGEQYF. The sequenced DNA is TGTGCCAGCAGCTTACTAACCGGAGGCGAGCAGTACTTC.